A selection of T cell receptor beta chains follows, all from one sample in a study of graft-versus-host responses after intestinal transplantation. TCRdb's copy holds only in-frame clones and misses some; the assay was immunoSEQ multiplex PCR. The data contain some 9,800 clones, about 31% of them seen just once; the ten biggest clones take up less than 5.5%. The sequencing here drew on alloreactive CD4+ T cells from a mixed lymphocyte reaction culture, taken before transplantation. The receptors come from a human patient who was an organ donor for intestinal transplantation. Both conserved end residues are part of each CDR3. Each record gives: CDR3 length, D gene, clone size, J gene, V gene, CDR3 protein, CDR3 DNA. The D gene is left open where the match is weak. Not every row has a clone size; where given, it reads once, few, many or a size class.

cdr3_length: 11
d_call: .
clone_size: few
j_call: TRBJ1-2
v_call: TRBV20-1
cdr3_aa: CSARQGYGYTF
cdr3_nt: TGCAGTGCTAGACAGGGCTATGGCTACACCTTC

cdr3_length: 15
d_call: .
clone_size: .
j_call: TRBJ1-6
v_call: TRBV19
cdr3_aa: CASSIDGGANSPLHF
cdr3_nt: TGTGCCAGTAGTATAGACGGGGGCGCAAATTCACCCCTCCACTTT

cdr3_length: 14
d_call: .
clone_size: few
j_call: TRBJ2-7
v_call: TRBV7-2
cdr3_aa: CASSLAGGSYEQYF
cdr3_nt: TGTGCCAGCAGCTTAGCAGGGGGCTCCTACGAGCAGTACTTC

cdr3_length: 13
d_call: .
clone_size: few
j_call: TRBJ1-2
v_call: TRBV19
cdr3_aa: CASKDGGRGGYTF
cdr3_nt: TGTGCCAGTAAAGATGGGGGGCGCGGTGGCTACACCTTC

cdr3_length: 15
d_call: TRBD1
clone_size: .
j_call: TRBJ2-1
v_call: TRBV27
cdr3_aa: CASSPTGISWNEQFF
cdr3_nt: TGTGCCAGCAGCCCGACAGGGATTAGTTGGAATGAGCAGTTCTTC

cdr3_length: 14
d_call: .
clone_size: once
j_call: TRBJ2-7
v_call: TRBV7-2
cdr3_aa: CASSLSVGPYEQYF
cdr3_nt: TGTGCCAGCAGCTTGTCGGTAGGACCCTACGAGCAGTACTTC

cdr3_length: 13
d_call: .
clone_size: large
j_call: TRBJ2-4
v_call: TRBV5-6
cdr3_aa: CASSLGQKNIQYF
cdr3_nt: TGTGCCAGCAGCTTGGGACAAAAAAACATTCAGTACTTC

cdr3_length: 17
d_call: .
clone_size: .
j_call: TRBJ1-5
v_call: TRBV4-1
cdr3_aa: CASSQEWGGLSNQPQHF
cdr3_nt: TGCGCCAGCAGCCAAGAGTGGGGGGGGCTCAGCAATCAGCCCCAGCATTTT

cdr3_length: 15
d_call: .
clone_size: few
j_call: TRBJ2-7
v_call: TRBV5-1
cdr3_aa: CASSLGAGGAYEQYF
cdr3_nt: TGCGCCAGCAGCTTGGGGGCAGGGGGGGCCTACGAGCAGTACTTC

cdr3_length: 14
d_call: TRBD1
clone_size: .
j_call: TRBJ2-7
v_call: TRBV6-6
cdr3_aa: CASSHGTGGYEQYF
cdr3_nt: TGTGCCAGCAGTCACGGGACAGGGGGCTACGAGCAGTACTTC

cdr3_length: 11
d_call: .
clone_size: .
j_call: TRBJ2-7
v_call: TRBV7-9
cdr3_aa: CASSLAGEQYF
cdr3_nt: TGTGCCAGCAGCTTAGCGGGCGAGCAGTACTTC

cdr3_length: 16
d_call: TRBD2
clone_size: .
j_call: TRBJ2-1
v_call: TRBV7-2
cdr3_aa: CASSLGGLAGINEQFF
cdr3_nt: TGTGCCAGCAGCTTAGGCGGACTAGCGGGGATCAATGAGCAGTTCTTC

cdr3_length: 14
d_call: .
clone_size: .
j_call: TRBJ1-1
v_call: TRBV6-5
cdr3_aa: CASRKTGINTEAFF
cdr3_nt: TGTGCCAGCAGAAAGACAGGTATTAACACTGAAGCTTTCTTT

cdr3_length: 16
d_call: TRBD1
clone_size: .
j_call: TRBJ1-2
v_call: TRBV5-1
cdr3_aa: CASSLEAGTGAYGYTF
cdr3_nt: TGCGCCAGCAGCTTGGAAGCCGGGACAGGGGCCTATGGCTACACCTTC

cdr3_length: 13
d_call: .
clone_size: .
j_call: TRBJ2-1
v_call: TRBV7-6
cdr3_aa: CASSLSRGNEQFF
cdr3_nt: TGTGCCAGCAGCTTATCAAGGGGAAATGAGCAGTTCTTC

cdr3_length: 15
d_call: .
clone_size: few
j_call: TRBJ1-5
v_call: TRBV28
cdr3_aa: CASSPGGMPVGPQHF
cdr3_nt: TGTGCCAGCAGCCCGGGGGGGATGCCGGTAGGGCCCCAGCATTTT

cdr3_length: 11
d_call: .
clone_size: few
j_call: TRBJ1-2
v_call: TRBV20-1
cdr3_aa: CSARQDYGYTF
cdr3_nt: TGCAGTGCCCGACAGGACTATGGCTACACCTTC

cdr3_length: 15
d_call: .
clone_size: few
j_call: TRBJ2-2
v_call: TRBV7-3
cdr3_aa: CASSLQGLGTGELFF
cdr3_nt: TGTGCCAGCAGCTTACAGGGGCTAGGCACCGGGGAGCTGTTTTTT

cdr3_length: 18
d_call: TRBD2
clone_size: .
j_call: TRBJ2-5
v_call: TRBV19
cdr3_aa: CASSIVWGLAGFEETQYF
cdr3_nt: TGTGCCAGTAGTATTGTTTGGGGACTAGCGGGGTTTGAGGAGACCCAGTACTTC

cdr3_length: 16
d_call: .
clone_size: medium-sized
j_call: TRBJ2-7
v_call: TRBV7-9
cdr3_aa: CASSLMTPGQPYEQYF
cdr3_nt: TGTGCCAGCAGCTTAATGACCCCTGGACAGCCATACGAGCAGTACTTC

cdr3_length: 15
d_call: TRBD2
clone_size: once
j_call: TRBJ2-7
v_call: TRBV19
cdr3_aa: CASSISSGGQYEQYF
cdr3_nt: TGTGCCAGTAGTATAAGTAGCGGGGGGCAATACGAGCAGTACTTC

cdr3_length: 14
d_call: .
clone_size: few
j_call: TRBJ1-4
v_call: TRBV19
cdr3_aa: CASSIDWTNEKLFF
cdr3_nt: TGTGCCAGTAGTATAGATTGGACAAATGAAAAACTGTTTTTT

cdr3_length: 16
d_call: TRBD1
clone_size: .
j_call: TRBJ2-1
v_call: TRBV11-1
cdr3_aa: CASSSVNRGVYNEQFF
cdr3_nt: TGTGCCAGCAGCTCGGTGAACAGGGGCGTCTACAATGAGCAGTTCTTC

cdr3_length: 13
d_call: .
clone_size: .
j_call: TRBJ1-2
v_call: TRBV5-4
cdr3_aa: CASSLDSLYGYTF
cdr3_nt: TGTGCCAGCAGCTTGGACAGCTTATATGGCTACACCTTC

cdr3_length: 10
d_call: .
clone_size: few
j_call: TRBJ2-3
v_call: TRBV20-1
cdr3_aa: CSAGADTQYF
cdr3_nt: TGCAGTGCTGGAGCAGATACGCAGTATTTT

cdr3_length: 14
d_call: .
clone_size: .
j_call: TRBJ1-1
v_call: TRBV18
cdr3_aa: CASSPRDGDTEAFF
cdr3_nt: TGTGCCAGCTCACCCAGGGATGGGGACACTGAAGCTTTCTTT

cdr3_length: 15
d_call: TRBD1
clone_size: .
j_call: TRBJ1-4
v_call: TRBV30
cdr3_aa: CAWSRADRGREKLFF
cdr3_nt: TGTGCCTGGAGTCGGGCTGACAGGGGGAGGGAAAAACTGTTTTTT

cdr3_length: 15
d_call: .
clone_size: medium-sized
j_call: TRBJ1-1
v_call: TRBV4-3
cdr3_aa: CASSPAESEDTEAFF
cdr3_nt: TGCGCCAGCAGCCCAGCCGAGTCGGAGGACACTGAAGCTTTCTTT

cdr3_length: 14
d_call: TRBD2
clone_size: .
j_call: TRBJ2-1
v_call: TRBV5-4
cdr3_aa: CASSSGLAFNEQFF
cdr3_nt: TGTGCCAGCAGCTCGGGACTAGCGTTCAATGAGCAGTTCTTC

cdr3_length: 13
d_call: .
clone_size: medium-sized
j_call: TRBJ2-7
v_call: TRBV28
cdr3_aa: CASSYSAGYEQYF
cdr3_nt: TGTGCCAGCAGTTATTCCGCGGGTTACGAGCAGTACTTC

cdr3_length: 14
d_call: .
clone_size: few
j_call: TRBJ1-5
v_call: TRBV5-4
cdr3_aa: CDPREGGVNQPQHF
cdr3_nt: TGTGACCCACGAGAGGGAGGGGTCAATCAGCCCCAGCATTTT

cdr3_length: 14
d_call: .
clone_size: .
j_call: TRBJ2-7
v_call: TRBV5-1
cdr3_aa: CASSLVADSYEQYF
cdr3_nt: TGCGCCAGCAGCTTGGTAGCAGACTCCTACGAGCAGTACTTC

cdr3_length: 14
d_call: TRBD1
clone_size: medium-sized
j_call: TRBJ1-5
v_call: TRBV28
cdr3_aa: CASSLWDREKPQHF
cdr3_nt: TGTGCCAGCAGTTTATGGGACAGGGAAAAGCCCCAGCATTTT

cdr3_length: 15
d_call: .
clone_size: few
j_call: TRBJ1-4
v_call: TRBV5-1
cdr3_aa: CASSLDDSRNEKLFF
cdr3_nt: TGCGCCAGCAGCTTAGACGACAGCCGTAATGAAAAACTGTTTTTT

cdr3_length: 12
d_call: .
clone_size: few
j_call: TRBJ2-5
v_call: TRBV2
cdr3_aa: CASSVRRETQYF
cdr3_nt: TGTGCCAGCAGTGTACGGCGGGAGACCCAGTACTTC

cdr3_length: 13
d_call: .
clone_size: .
j_call: TRBJ1-5
v_call: TRBV2
cdr3_aa: CASSGNRDQPQHF
cdr3_nt: TGTGCCAGCAGTGGAAATCGTGATCAGCCCCAGCATTTT

cdr3_length: 18
d_call: TRBD1
clone_size: .
j_call: TRBJ1-5
v_call: TRBV29-1
cdr3_aa: CSVVFLRSGTGNNQPQHF
cdr3_nt: TGCAGCGTTGTGTTTCTACGGTCCGGGACAGGGAACAATCAGCCCCAGCATTTT

cdr3_length: 13
d_call: .
clone_size: medium-sized
j_call: TRBJ2-7
v_call: TRBV7-2
cdr3_aa: CASSPWTVDEQYF
cdr3_nt: TGTGCCAGCAGCCCCTGGACAGTCGACGAGCAGTACTTC

cdr3_length: 15
d_call: .
clone_size: .
j_call: TRBJ2-5
v_call: TRBV7-9
cdr3_aa: CASSSPGPLQETQYF
cdr3_nt: TGTGCCAGCAGCTCACCGGGACCTCTTCAAGAGACCCAGTACTTC

cdr3_length: 11
d_call: .
clone_size: .
j_call: TRBJ2-7
v_call: TRBV2
cdr3_aa: CASRERAWQYF
cdr3_nt: TGTGCCAGCAGAGAGCGAGCTTGGCAGTACTTC

cdr3_length: 14
d_call: .
clone_size: few
j_call: TRBJ2-1
v_call: TRBV11-2
cdr3_aa: CASSPYREDNEQFF
cdr3_nt: TGTGCCAGCAGCCCCTACAGGGAGGACAATGAGCAGTTCTTC

cdr3_length: 15
d_call: .
clone_size: .
j_call: TRBJ2-7
v_call: TRBV6-5
cdr3_aa: CASSYSQAGAYEQYF
cdr3_nt: TGTGCCAGCAGTTACTCTCAGGCAGGGGCCTACGAGCAGTACTTC

cdr3_length: 14
d_call: .
clone_size: medium-sized
j_call: TRBJ2-3
v_call: TRBV4-2
cdr3_aa: CASSQDGGTDTQYF
cdr3_nt: TGTGCCAGCAGCCAAGATGGGGGCACAGATACGCAGTATTTT

cdr3_length: 15
d_call: TRBD2
clone_size: medium-sized
j_call: TRBJ2-1
v_call: TRBV5-6
cdr3_aa: CASSLGTSGYNEQFF
cdr3_nt: TGTGCCAGCAGCTTGGGGACTAGCGGGTACAATGAGCAGTTCTTC

cdr3_length: 15
d_call: .
clone_size: few
j_call: TRBJ2-5
v_call: TRBV10-3
cdr3_aa: CAISPLGHRDETQYF
cdr3_nt: TGTGCCATCAGTCCTCTAGGACACAGGGATGAGACCCAGTACTTC

cdr3_length: 14
d_call: .
clone_size: medium-sized
j_call: TRBJ2-2
v_call: TRBV28
cdr3_aa: CASRQSLSTGELFF
cdr3_nt: TGTGCCAGCAGGCAATCACTCAGCACCGGGGAGCTGTTTTTT

cdr3_length: 16
d_call: .
clone_size: few
j_call: TRBJ1-6
v_call: TRBV7-8
cdr3_aa: CASSLQGMTYNSPLHF
cdr3_nt: TGTGCCAGCAGCTTACAGGGCATGACCTATAATTCACCCCTCCACTTT

cdr3_length: 15
d_call: .
clone_size: few
j_call: TRBJ2-1
v_call: TRBV5-5
cdr3_aa: CASSSSAGSYNEQFF
cdr3_nt: TGTGCCAGCAGCTCGTCTGCGGGATCTTACAATGAGCAGTTCTTC

cdr3_length: 15
d_call: TRBD1
clone_size: few
j_call: TRBJ1-2
v_call: TRBV9
cdr3_aa: CASSIGQGGNYGYTF
cdr3_nt: TGTGCCAGCAGCATTGGACAGGGTGGTAACTATGGCTACACCTTC

cdr3_length: 16
d_call: .
clone_size: few
j_call: TRBJ2-7
v_call: TRBV13
cdr3_aa: CASSPKGFSVGYEQYF
cdr3_nt: TGTGCCAGCAGCCCAAAAGGGTTTAGCGTCGGTTACGAGCAGTACTTC

cdr3_length: 21
d_call: .
clone_size: once
j_call: TRBJ2-6
v_call: TRBV4-2
cdr3_aa: CASSQVGLVFDGNSGANVLTF
cdr3_nt: TGTGCCAGCAGCCAAGTTGGACTGGTCTTTGACGGAAATTCTGGGGCCAACGTCCTGACTTTC

cdr3_length: 16
d_call: TRBD1
clone_size: .
j_call: TRBJ2-3
v_call: TRBV2
cdr3_aa: CASSSGTGGWTDTRYF
cdr3_nt: TGTGCCAGCAGTTCCGGGACAGGGGGGTGGACAGATACGCGGTATTTT

cdr3_length: 14
d_call: TRBD1
clone_size: .
j_call: TRBJ2-2
v_call: TRBV10-2
cdr3_aa: CASSWDRVTGELFF
cdr3_nt: TGCGCCAGCAGTTGGGACAGGGTCACCGGGGAGCTGTTTTTT

cdr3_length: 14
d_call: .
clone_size: .
j_call: TRBJ1-1
v_call: TRBV7-2
cdr3_aa: CASSFTGANTEAFF
cdr3_nt: TGTGCCAGCAGCTTTACCGGCGCCAACACCGAAGCTTTCTTT

cdr3_length: 15
d_call: TRBD1
clone_size: medium-sized
j_call: TRBJ1-4
v_call: TRBV2
cdr3_aa: CASRLPGQGDEKLFF
cdr3_nt: TGTGCCAGCAGGTTACCGGGACAGGGAGATGAAAAACTGTTTTTT

cdr3_length: 16
d_call: .
clone_size: .
j_call: TRBJ2-1
v_call: TRBV5-4
cdr3_aa: CASSLHRDRGYNEQFF
cdr3_nt: TGTGCCAGCAGCTTGCACCGGGACCGTGGATACAATGAGCAGTTCTTC

cdr3_length: 16
d_call: TRBD2
clone_size: .
j_call: TRBJ2-3
v_call: TRBV9
cdr3_aa: CASSLLGTSVADTQYF
cdr3_nt: TGTGCCAGCAGCCTTCTCGGGACTAGCGTTGCAGATACGCAGTATTTT

cdr3_length: 15
d_call: TRBD1
clone_size: .
j_call: TRBJ2-3
v_call: TRBV6-5
cdr3_aa: CASSYFGQGADTQYF
cdr3_nt: TGTGCCAGCAGTTACTTCGGACAGGGCGCGGATACGCAGTATTTT

cdr3_length: 12
d_call: TRBD1
clone_size: .
j_call: TRBJ2-1
v_call: TRBV5-1
cdr3_aa: CASSTTGVEQFF
cdr3_nt: TGCGCCAGCAGCACGACAGGGGTCGAGCAGTTCTTC

cdr3_length: 13
d_call: .
clone_size: .
j_call: TRBJ1-3
v_call: TRBV7-9
cdr3_aa: CASSLSSGNTIYF
cdr3_nt: TGTGCCAGCAGCTTGAGCTCTGGAAACACCATATATTTT